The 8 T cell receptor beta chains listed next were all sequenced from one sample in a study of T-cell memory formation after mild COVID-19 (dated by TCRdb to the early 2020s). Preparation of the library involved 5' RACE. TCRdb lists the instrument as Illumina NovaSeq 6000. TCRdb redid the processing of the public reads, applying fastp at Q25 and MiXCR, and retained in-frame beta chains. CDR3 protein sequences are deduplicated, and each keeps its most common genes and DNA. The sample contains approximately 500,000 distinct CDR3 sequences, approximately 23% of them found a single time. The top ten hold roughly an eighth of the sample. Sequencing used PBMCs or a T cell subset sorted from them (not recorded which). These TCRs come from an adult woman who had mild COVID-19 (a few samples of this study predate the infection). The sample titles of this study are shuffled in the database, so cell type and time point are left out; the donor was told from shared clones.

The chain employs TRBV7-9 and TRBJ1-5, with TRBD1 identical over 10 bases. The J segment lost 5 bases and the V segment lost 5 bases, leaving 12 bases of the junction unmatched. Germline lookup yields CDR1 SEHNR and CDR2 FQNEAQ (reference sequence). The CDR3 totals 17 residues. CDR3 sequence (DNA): TGTGCCAGCAGCCCCGGATCAACGGGACAGGGGTATCAGCCCCAGCATTTT. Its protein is CASSPGSTGQGYQPQHF.

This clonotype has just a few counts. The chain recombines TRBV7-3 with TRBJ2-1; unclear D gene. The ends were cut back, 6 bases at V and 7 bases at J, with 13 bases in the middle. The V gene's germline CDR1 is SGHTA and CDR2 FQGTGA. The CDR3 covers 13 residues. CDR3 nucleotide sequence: TGTGCCAGCAGGCCCCCGGCAGGTAATGAGCAGTTCTTC. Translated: CASRPPAGNEQFF.

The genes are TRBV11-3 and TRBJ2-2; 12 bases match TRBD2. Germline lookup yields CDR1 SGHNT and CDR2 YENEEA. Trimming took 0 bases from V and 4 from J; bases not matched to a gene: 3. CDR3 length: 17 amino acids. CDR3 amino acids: CASSLDGLAGLTGELFF. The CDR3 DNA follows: TGTGCCAGCAGCTTAGACGGACTAGCGGGACTCACCGGGGAGCTGTTTTTT.

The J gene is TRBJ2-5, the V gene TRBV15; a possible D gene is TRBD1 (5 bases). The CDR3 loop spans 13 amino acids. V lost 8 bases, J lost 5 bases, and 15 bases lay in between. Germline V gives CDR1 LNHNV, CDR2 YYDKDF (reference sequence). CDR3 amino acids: CATSSPGYETQYF. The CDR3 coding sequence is TGTGCCACCTCATCCCCAGGGTACGAGACCCAGTACTTC.

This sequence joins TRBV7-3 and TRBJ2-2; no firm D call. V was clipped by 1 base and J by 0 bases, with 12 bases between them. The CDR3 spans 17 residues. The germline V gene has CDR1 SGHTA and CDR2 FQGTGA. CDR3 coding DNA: TGTGCCAGCAGCTTAAACCCGAGGTCAGCGAACACCGGGGAGCTGTTTTTT. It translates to CASSLNPRSANTGELFF.

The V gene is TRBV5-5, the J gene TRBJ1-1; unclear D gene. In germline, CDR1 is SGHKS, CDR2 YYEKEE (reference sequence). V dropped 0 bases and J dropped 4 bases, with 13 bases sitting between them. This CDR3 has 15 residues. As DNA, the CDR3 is TGTGCCAGCAGCTTGGATGGGAGACAAACCACTGAAGCTTTCTTT. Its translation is CASSLDGRQTTEAFF.

The CDR3 spells CAISVNSYNSPLHF. The CDR3 DNA is TGTGCCATCAGTGTTAACTCCTATAATTCACCCCTCCACTTT. The chain carries TRBV10-3 and TRBJ1-6; D remains ambiguous. V lost 4 bases and J 0 bases, leaving 4 bases between the germline ends. CDR3 length equals 14 residues. Germline-derived CDR1 and CDR2 are ENHRY and SYGVKD.

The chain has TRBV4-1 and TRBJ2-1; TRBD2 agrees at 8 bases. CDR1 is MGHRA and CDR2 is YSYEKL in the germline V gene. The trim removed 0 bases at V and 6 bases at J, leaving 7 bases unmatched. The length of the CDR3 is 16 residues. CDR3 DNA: TGCGCCAGCAGCCAAGAATATCGGGAGGGGGTCAATGAGCAGTTCTTC. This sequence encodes CASSQEYREGVNEQFF.